One and the same sample provided the 25 T cell receptor beta chains below, sequenced in a study of blood T cells in healthy people across ages. Primers used in a second PCR of roughly 6 to 12 cycles were a sample-barcoded 5' primer and a J-beta primer mix. TCRdb used MiXCR to reprocess the 5' RACE reads, holding one entry per CDR3 protein. The repertoire holds 1.5 million to 1.9 million distinct CDR3 sequences, with approximately 43% as singletons. Sequenced material: blood. Receptors were obtained from a woman younger than 30 in good health.

This clonotype was seen once. The gene calls are TRBV20-1 and TRBJ2-7, with 8 bases identical to TRBD1. The J call may not be correct, given that the DNA end is closer to TRBJ2-5. The CDR3 contains 14 residues. Germline CDR1 reads DFQATT; CDR2 reads SNEGSKA (reference sequence). CDR3 coding DNA: TGCAGTGCTAAACCGGGACAGGTTGGGGAGACCCAGTACTTC. Its translation: CSAKPGQVGETQYF.

The chain employs TRBV6-2 or TRBV6-3 and TRBJ2-7; the match to TRBD1 covers 7 bases. Germline V gene data show CDR1 as MNHEY and CDR2 as SVGEGT. V lost 1 base and J lost 2; bases outside the gene matches: 8. The CDR3 runs 16 residues. CDR3 loop: CASSYLGQSYPYEQYF. Here the CDR3 DNA reads TGTGCCAGCAGTTACTTGGGACAGTCCTACCCCTACGAGCAGTACTTC.

The V gene is TRBV6-5, the J gene TRBJ2-1, with D possibly matching TRBD2 (5 bases). Germline V gene data show CDR1 as MNHEY and CDR2 as SVGAGI. The CDR3 is made up of 14 amino acids. Trimming took off 0 bases at V and 5 bases at J, with 8 bases between the two ends. The CDR3 coding sequence is TGTGCCAGCAGTTACTCCGGGGTCCACAATGAGCAGTTCTTC. Residues: CASSYSGVHNEQFF.

Comment on this clonotype: Being one base from a much bigger clone, this may be a read error. The chain employs TRBV12-3 or TRBV12-4 and TRBJ1-6, with 7 bases lining up with TRBD1. V dropped 5 bases and J dropped 10; count of bases not matched to a gene: 5. The CDR3 is made up of 13 amino acids. The CDR3 reads CASSAGGGSPLHF. CDR3 DNA: TGTGCCAGCAGTGCAGGGGGAGGCTCACCCCTCCACTTT.

This clonotype was recorded a few times. Just one base apart from a much larger clone, this may be a read error. This rearrangement joins TRBV20-1 to TRBJ2-3; a possible D gene is TRBD2 (6 bases). V lost 6 bases and J lost 3, with 13 bases in between. Germline assignment: CDR1 DFQATT and CDR2 SNEGSKA (reference sequence). CDR3 length: 13 residues. CDR3 nucleotides: TGCAGTGCCGGGGGTGGTGGGACAGATACGCAGTATTTT. Translated, it gives CSAGGGGTDTQYF.

This clonotype was recorded a few times. The genes are TRBV9 and TRBJ2-1; D call uncertain. This CDR3 region has 14 residues. Germline CDR1 and CDR2: SGDLS and YYNGEE. Trimming cost V 4 bases and J 2 bases, with 10 bases left between them. The CDR3 DNA reads as TGTGCCAGCAGCCCCCCCCGTACCTACAATGAGCAGTTCTTC. As protein: CASSPPRTYNEQFF.

The gene calls are TRBV30 and TRBJ1-6; D ambiguous. The V gene's germline CDR1 is GTSNPN and CDR2 SVGIG (reference sequence). The CDR3 is made up of 17 amino acids. Trimming removed 5 bases from V and 0 bases from J, with 17 bases in between. Here the CDR3 DNA reads TGTGCCTGGGCTTTTCGGGTCTTGAACTCCTATAATTCACCCCTCCACTTT. Translation gives CAWAFRVLNSYNSPLHF.

This clonotype was seen a handful of times. V usage is TRBV7-2 and J usage is TRBJ2-7, with 11 bases aligning to TRBD2. Germline-derived CDR1 and CDR2 are SGHTA and FQGNSA. This CDR3 is 14 amino acids long. V gave up 3 bases and J gave up 4 bases; unmatched junction bases: 2. The CDR3 reads CASSFRLAGYEQYF. DNA for the CDR3: TGTGCCAGCAGCTTCCGACTAGCGGGATACGAGCAGTACTTC.

The chain recombines TRBV12-3 or TRBV12-4 with TRBJ1-6; tentatively, D is TRBD1 (6 bases). The CDR3 totals 15 residues. The V and J ends lost 6 bases and 3 bases respectively, with 12 bases between them. The CDR3 reads CASRRTDSYNSPLHF. The CDR3 nucleotides read TGTGCCAGCAGGAGGACGGACAGCTATAATTCACCCCTCCACTTT.

CDR3 nucleotide sequence: TGTGCCAGCTCTCCCGACAGCAAGAACACTGAAGCTTTCTTT. Translation gives CASSPDSKNTEAFF. This chain uses TRBV18 with TRBJ1-1; D might be TRBD1 (5 bases). The germline V gene has CDR1 KGHSH and CDR2 LQKENI. The V and J ends lost 6 bases and 1 base respectively, with 12 bases between them. The CDR3 spans 14 residues.

This chain connects TRBV5-6 to TRBJ1-4; D gene unclear. CDR3 length: 12 residues. Germline CDR1 and CDR2: SGHDT and YYEEEE. Trimming stripped 4 bases from V and 8 bases from J, with 9 bases between. CDR3 protein: CASSQGAEKLFF. CDR3 DNA: TGTGCCAGCAGCCAAGGAGCGGAAAAACTGTTTTTT.

V and J are TRBV7-2 and TRBJ2-7; D is unclear. V dropped 3 bases and J dropped 4 bases, with 10 bases sitting between them. The CDR3 loop spans 13 amino acids. The germline V gene has CDR1 SGHTA and CDR2 FQGNSA. As DNA, the CDR3 is TGTGCCAGCAGCTTCATGGGCAATTACGAGCAGTACTTC. Translated, it gives CASSFMGNYEQYF.

This clonotype has ten or more counts. The gene calls are TRBV20-1 and TRBJ2-3; tentative D call: TRBD2 (6 bases). This CDR3 contains 12 residues. Germline V gene lookup returns CDR1 DFQATT and CDR2 SNEGSKA (reference sequence). V shed 5 bases and J shed 4 bases, with 10 bases lying between them. DNA of the CDR3: TGCAGTGCTCCCGGGAGCTCAGATACGCAGTATTTT. It codes for CSAPGSSDTQYF.

Concerning this clonotype: The germline gene is not matched at one end of the junction; a read error may be the cause. The chain carries TRBV7-9 and TRBJ1-4, with TRBD1 identical over 7 bases. This CDR3 contains 18 residues. Per the germline V gene, CDR1 is SEHNR and CDR2 is FQNEAQ (reference sequence). CDR3 amino acids: CASSLRSRGTATNEKLFF. The CDR3 DNA follows: TGTGCCAGCAGCTTAAGGTCTAGGGGGACAGCAACTAACGAAAAACTGTTTTTT.

The table lists this clonotype with many counts. This chain links TRBV29-1 with TRBJ2-1, with a weak D call TRBD2 (6 bases). This CDR3 contains 13 residues. Per germline, CDR1 SQVTM and CDR2 ANQGSEA. V lost 4 bases and J 6 bases, leaving 13 bases between the germline ends. The DNA for the CDR3 is TGCAGCGTTGTTGTCGGGGACTCCAATGAGCAGTTCTTC. It encodes CSVVVGDSNEQFF.

This clonotype was seen more than once but under ten times. The chain couples TRBV20-1 to TRBJ2-1; D may correspond to TRBD1 or TRBD2 (5 bases each). V was clipped by 2 bases and J by 2 bases, with 10 bases between them. The CDR3 is 14 residues long. CDR1 DFQATT and CDR2 SNEGSKA come from the germline V gene (reference sequence). This CDR3 is CSARPGLTYNEQFF. CDR3 nucleotides: TGCAGTGCTAGACCGGGGCTCACCTACAATGAGCAGTTCTTC.

The V gene is TRBV20-1, the J gene TRBJ2-1, with D unclear. Per germline, CDR1 DFQATT and CDR2 SNEGSKA (reference sequence). This CDR3 has 14 residues. This CDR3 is CSINHGPPYNEQFF. CDR3 coding DNA: TGCAGCATTAACCACGGACCCCCGTATAATGAGCAGTTCTTC.

V gene TRBV29-1 combines with J gene TRBJ1-4; D may be TRBD1 (6 bases). The germline V gene has CDR1 SQVTM and CDR2 ANQGSEA. This CDR3 has 15 amino acids. V was trimmed by 7 bases and J by 8 bases, leaving 23 bases between them. This CDR3 reads CSASEAGGIKEKLFF. The CDR3 DNA follows: TGCAGCGCCAGCGAAGCCGGGGGCATAAAGGAAAAACTGTTTTTT.

This clonotype occurred a few times. V is TRBV20-1 and J is TRBJ1-1; D is unclear. V was trimmed by 0 bases and J by 4 bases, leaving 12 bases between them. The CDR3 is 14 amino acids. Germline lookup yields CDR1 DFQATT and CDR2 SNEGSKA (reference sequence). The CDR3 nucleotides read TGCAGTGCTAGAGAGTCAGGTCGTTCCACTGAAGCTTTCTTT. It is translated as CSARESGRSTEAFF.

This chain uses TRBV27 with TRBJ2-3, with 10 nucleotides matching TRBD1. After removal of 7 bases from V and 3 bases from J, the junction contained 10 bases not matched to a gene. This CDR3 spans 16 amino acids. Per germline, CDR1 MNHEY and CDR2 SMNVEV (reference sequence). The CDR3 DNA is TGTGCCAGCACACAACTCGGGACAGGGGTAACAGATACGCAGTATTTT. It encodes CASTQLGTGVTDTQYF.

This clonotype was detected many times. This chain joins TRBV18 and TRBJ2-1, with a weak D call TRBD2 (6 bases). CDR3 length: 15 residues. CDR1 is KGHSH and CDR2 is LQKENI in the germline V gene. V was cut by 3 bases and J by 0 bases, with 9 bases left in between. As DNA, the CDR3 is TGTGCCAGCTCACCCGGTAGCGGCTCCTACAATGAGCAGTTCTTC. This encodes CASSPGSGSYNEQFF.

This clonotype occurred a few times. The rearrangement links TRBV12-3 or TRBV12-4 to TRBJ2-3; 7 nucleotides agree with TRBD1. The length of the CDR3 is 15 residues. V trimming: 3 bases; J trimming: 3 bases; junction bases outside the gene matches: 6. The DNA for the CDR3 is TGTGCCAGCAGTTTCTGGACAGGCTCTACAGATACGCAGTATTTT. It specifies CASSFWTGSTDTQYF.

This clonotype has just a few counts. The chain is built from TRBV27 and TRBJ1-4; TRBD1 matches 8 bases. The junction had 6 bases not matched to a gene; V was cut back by 5 bases and J by 7 bases. Germline CDR1 reads MNHEY; CDR2 reads SMNVEV (reference sequence). The CDR3 contains 14 residues. This CDR3 is CASSVTGVIEKLFF. The CDR3 bases are TGTGCCAGCAGTGTGACAGGGGTAATTGAAAAACTGTTTTTT.

The chain recombines TRBV18 with TRBJ2-5, with 11 bases lining up with TRBD2. In germline, CDR1 is KGHSH, CDR2 LQKENI. The CDR3 runs to 14 residues. V gave up 3 bases and J gave up 5 bases; unmatched junction bases: 2. This chain's CDR3 is CASSPTSGKETQYF. The CDR3 bases are TGTGCCAGCTCACCGACTAGCGGGAAGGAGACCCAGTACTTC. The full variable domain, in which reference TRBV18 and TRBJ2-5 provide the parts outside the CDR3, is NAGVMQNPRHLVRRRGQEARLRCSPMKGHSHVYWYRQLPEEGLKFMVYLQKENIIDESGMPKERFSAEFPKEGPSILRIQQVVRGDSAAYFCASSPTSGKETQYFGPGTRLLVL.

This clonotype was observed once. The chain links TRBV4-1 to TRBJ1-1, with 8 bases matching TRBD1. From germline, CDR1 is MGHRA and CDR2 YSYEKL. V was pared by 3 bases and J by 3 bases, with 9 bases of the junction left unmatched. CDR3 length: 16 amino acids. CDR3 in amino acids: CASSQATGGGYTEAFF. CDR3 nucleotides: TGCGCCAGCAGCCAGGCCACAGGGGGTGGGTACACTGAAGCTTTCTTT.